This T cell receptor beta chain was found in a study of shared clonotypes between healthy human individuals. CD8 cells classed as naive were CD45RO-negative and positively selected for CCR7, excluding terminally differentiated effector memory CD45RA+ cells. The donors, all of them Caucasian adults, lived in Nashville, Tennessee. Sequencing was performed with immunoSEQ multiplex PCR; in TCRdb, only in-frame clones are kept and a portion is missing. The data show around 2,100,000 clones, about 95% seen once. Trimming pared 3 bases from V and 3 bases from J, leaving 15 bases between. In germline, CDR1 is PRHDT, CDR2 FYEKMQ (reference sequence). The CDR3 contains 15 residues.

The chain joins TRBV13 to TRBJ2-7; D uncertain. The sequencing sample was made of naive CD8+ T cells sorted from blood. The sequence came from a man aged 18 to 30 in good health. The CDR3 sequence: CASSFYTGPDYEQYF. The CDR3 region has the DNA TGTGCCAGCAGCTTTTATACGGGCCCAGACTACGAGCAGTACTTC.